This T cell receptor beta chain was identified in a study of T cell responses to AZD1222 COVID-19 vaccine. About the study: Second-dose schedules of about 4 or about 12 weeks were combined. Study-wide results and limits: Donors, mostly white British, included more females; clonal diversity was possibly underestimated. CD4 TCRs linked to vaccination spanned spike, dominating at 160-218 and 743-854.

Here immunoSEQ multiplex PCR was the method, and the copy in TCRdb shows in-frame clones only, minus some. The sample records around 100,000 clones, approximately 90% being singletons. This clone has only one observation. Its antigen remains unidentified. This CDR3 spans 13 amino acids. V lost 4 bases and J lost 8; bases outside the gene matches: 6. Germline assignment: CDR1 LNHDA and CDR2 SQIVND (reference sequence). The material sequenced was peripheral blood, taken on day 0 of AZD1222 vaccination. The receptor was isolated from an adult in good health. The gene calls are TRBV19 and TRBJ1-2; TRBD1 aligns across 8 bases. The CDR3 coding sequence is TGTGCCAGTAGTAGGGGACAGGAAAAAGGCTACACCTTC. It translates to CASSRGQEKGYTF. The whole variable domain, filled in from reference TRBV19 and TRBJ1-2, reads DGGITQSPKYLFRKEGQNVTLSCEQNLNHDAMYWYRQDPGQGLRLIYYSQIVNDFQKGDIAEGYSVSREKKESFPLTVTSAQKNPTAFYLCASSRGQEKGYTFGSGTRLTVV.